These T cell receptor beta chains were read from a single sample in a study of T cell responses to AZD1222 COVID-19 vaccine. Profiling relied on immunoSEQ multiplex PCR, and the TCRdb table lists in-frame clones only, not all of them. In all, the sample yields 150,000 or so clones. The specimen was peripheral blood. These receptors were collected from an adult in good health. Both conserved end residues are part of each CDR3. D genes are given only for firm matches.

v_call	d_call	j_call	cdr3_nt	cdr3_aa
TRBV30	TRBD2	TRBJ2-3	TGTGCCTGGAGCGCGGGGGATAGCACAGATACGCAGTATTTT	CAWSAGDSTDTQYF
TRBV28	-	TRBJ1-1	TGTGCCAGCAGTCCCAGGGGATTCACTGAAGCTTTCTTT	CASSPRGFTEAFF
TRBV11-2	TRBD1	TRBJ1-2	TGTGCCAGCAGCTTAGCCGGACAGGGGAACTATGGCTACACCTTC	CASSLAGQGNYGYTF
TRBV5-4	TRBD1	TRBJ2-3	TGTGCCAGCAGCTTTTCGACAGGGGGTATTTCAGATACGCAGTATTTT	CASSFSTGGISDTQYF
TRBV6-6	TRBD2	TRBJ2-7	TGTGCCAGCAGTCCTAGCGGGGTGAGGTACGAGCAGTACTTC	CASSPSGVRYEQYF
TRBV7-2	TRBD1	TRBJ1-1	TGTGCCAGCAGCTTAACAGGGGTGGCTGAAGCTTTCTTT	CASSLTGVAEAFF
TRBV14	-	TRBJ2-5	TGTGCCAGCAGCCAAGTACCTAGGGGTTTGATTTGGGAGACCCAGTACTTC	CASSQVPRGLIWETQYF
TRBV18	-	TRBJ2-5	TGTGCCAGCTCACCACCACCCGGGACTCCCCAGACCCAGTACTTC	CASSPPPGTPQTQYF
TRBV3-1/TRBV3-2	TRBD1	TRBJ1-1	TGTGCCAGCAGCCTTGGACAGGGCGACAGTCTGGCGAACACTGAAGCTTTCTTT	CASSLGQGDSLANTEAFF
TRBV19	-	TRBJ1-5	TGTGCCAGTAGTATGGTCGTTTCCTATAGCAATCAGCCCCAGCATTTT	CASSMVVSYSNQPQHF
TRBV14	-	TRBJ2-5	TGTGCCAGCAGCCAAGCTTCCACTCCTATGGAAGAGACCCAGTACTTC	CASSQASTPMEETQYF
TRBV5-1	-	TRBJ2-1	TGCGCCAGCAGCTTGGCCGGGACAAGCTCCTACAATGAGCAGTTCTTC	CASSLAGTSSYNEQFF
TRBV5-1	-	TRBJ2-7	TGCGCCAGCAGCTTATACGGAGACGAGCAGTACTTC	CASSLYGDEQYF
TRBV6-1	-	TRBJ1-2	TGTGCCAGCAGTGAGGGGATACCAGGGTCCTATGGCTACACCTTC	CASSEGIPGSYGYTF
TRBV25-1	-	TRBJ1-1	TGTGCCAGCAGTGAAGGTGTGGGGTGGACTGAAGCTTTCTTT	CASSEGVGWTEAFF
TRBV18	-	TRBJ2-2	TGTGCCAGCTCACCCGGGACAGGGGAGCTGTTTTTT	CASSPGTGELFF
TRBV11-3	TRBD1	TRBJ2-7	TGTGCCAGCAGCCAGACAGGGGCCAACTACGAGCAGTACTTC	CASSQTGANYEQYF
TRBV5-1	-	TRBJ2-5	TGCGCCAGCAGCTTGGAAAGGTGGGCAGTGCAAGAGACCCAGTACTTC	CASSLERWAVQETQYF
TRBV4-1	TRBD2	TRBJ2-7	TGCGCCAGCAGCACCCGAGCGGGGGGCTCCTACGAGCAGTACTTC	CASSTRAGGSYEQYF
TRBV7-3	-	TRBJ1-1	TGTGCCAGCAGACTAGTCCCGAGTTCTGAAGCTTTCTTT	CASRLVPSSEAFF
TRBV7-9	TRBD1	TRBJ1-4	TGTGCCAGCAGCTTAGTTGGTGGACAGGGTACGTTTTTT	CASSLVGGQGTFF
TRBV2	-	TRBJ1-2	TGTGCCAGCAGTTTGACAGAAAACTATGGCTACACCTTC	CASSLTENYGYTF
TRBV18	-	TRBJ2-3	TGTGCCAGCTCACTCGACACCGGGGTCACAGATACGCAGTATTTT	CASSLDTGVTDTQYF
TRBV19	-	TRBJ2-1	TGTGCCAGTAGTCCCCGGAGAGGGGCGGACAATGAGCAGTTCTTC	CASSPRRGADNEQFF
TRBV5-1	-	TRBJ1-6	TGCGCCAGCAGCCCGGGGCAGGGACGGTCACCCCTCCACTTT	CASSPGQGRSPLHF
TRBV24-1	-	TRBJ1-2	TGTGCCACCAGTGATCGACTGAACGGCTACACCTTC	CATSDRLNGYTF
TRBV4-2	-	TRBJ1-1	TGTGCCACCGGGAAGGGGCGCACTGAAGCTTTCTTT	CATGKGRTEAFF
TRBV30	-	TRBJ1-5	TGTGCCTGGAGTGCCCGAAATCAGCCCCAGCATTTT	CAWSARNQPQHF
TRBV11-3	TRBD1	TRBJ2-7	TGTGCCAGCAGCCGAGACGGGACAGGGGCCTACGAGCAGTACTTC	CASSRDGTGAYEQYF
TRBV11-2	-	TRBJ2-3	TGTGCCAGCAGCGTTTCGGGGAACACAGATACGCAGTATTTT	CASSVSGNTDTQYF
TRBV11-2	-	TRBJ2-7	TGTGCCAGCAGTCTAGAGGATTCGGAACCCTACGAGCAGTACTTC	CASSLEDSEPYEQYF
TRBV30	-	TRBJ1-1	TGTGCCTTTAGGAGGCCAGGGGAAGGGTACACTGAAGCTTTCTTT	CAFRRPGEGYTEAFF
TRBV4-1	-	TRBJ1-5	TGCGCCAGCAGCCAAGAGGCCCTCGGCAGCTACAATCAGCCCCAGCATTTT	CASSQEALGSYNQPQHF
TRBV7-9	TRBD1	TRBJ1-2	TGTGCCAGCAACCAATTAGGGGTCCGGGACAGCACTATTTATGGCTACACCTTC	CASNQLGVRDSTIYGYTF
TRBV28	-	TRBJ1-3	TGTGCCAGCACCCCCCGCGGGGCTTCTGGAAACACCATATATTTT	CASTPRGASGNTIYF
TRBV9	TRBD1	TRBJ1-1	TGTGCCAGCAGCGTACAGGGGGCGCGGAGCACTGAAGCTTTCTTT	CASSVQGARSTEAFF
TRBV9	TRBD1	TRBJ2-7	TGTGCCAGCAGCGCAGATCTGGGACAGGGGTTCGAGCAGTACTTC	CASSADLGQGFEQYF
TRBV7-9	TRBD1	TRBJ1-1	TGTGCCAGCAGCTTAACCAGCGGGACAGGGGGTTCTCGCACTGAAGCTTTCTTT	CASSLTSGTGGSRTEAFF
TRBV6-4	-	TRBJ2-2	TGTGCCAGCAGTGACGGGGGTATTACCGGGGAGCTGTTTTTT	CASSDGGITGELFF
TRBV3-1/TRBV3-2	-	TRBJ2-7	TGTGCCAGCAGCCAAGATCTGGTCCAGTACGAGCAGTACTTC	CASSQDLVQYEQYF
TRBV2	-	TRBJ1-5	TGTGCCAGCTCCTTGGGGACGCTCCCGGGGAATCAGCCCCAGCATTTT	CASSLGTLPGNQPQHF
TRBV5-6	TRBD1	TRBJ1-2	TGTGCCAGCAGCTTGCCTACCGGGACAGGGTTTTATGGCTACACCTTC	CASSLPTGTGFYGYTF
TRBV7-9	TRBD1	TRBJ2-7	TGTGCCAGCAGCTTCCACGACAGGGGGCTTTCCTACGAGCAGTACTTC	CASSFHDRGLSYEQYF
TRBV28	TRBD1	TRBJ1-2	TGTGCCAGCAGTCCCCATACCGACAGGGTCGACTATGGCTACACCTTC	CASSPHTDRVDYGYTF
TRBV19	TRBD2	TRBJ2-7	TGTGCCAGTAGTATGTCCCGACTAGCGGGGGGCCTCACCTACGAGCAGTACTTC	CASSMSRLAGGLTYEQYF